Listed here is a single T cell receptor (beta chain). Its antigen is still unknown. No quality values exist for individual bases; no much larger clone is one base distant. The data were taken from a study of blood T cells in healthy people across ages (dated by TCRdb to the mid-2010s). Regarding the complete study: Template switching captured roughly one uniquely barcoded TCR beta cDNA molecule per two T cells in model experiments. Using deep sequencing normalized with unique cDNA molecular identifiers, the study measured how TCR beta repertoire diversity changes with age. The donors were divided into four age groups: young (average around 16 years), middle-aged (almost 40), aged (under 70) and long-lived (about 84). To avoid experimental bias, donors of different ages were distributed randomly across sequencing lanes. Two additional independent replicas of 1 million unique cDNA reads from the same blood draw were analyzed for two donors (one aged 18 to 29 and one aged 80 or older). The research as a whole found: Compared with the aged group, more naive CD4+ T cells, fewer expanded clones and increased TCR diversity were shown by the long-lived group, suggesting age selection. Observed TCR beta diversity correlated strongly with the percentage of naive T cells measured by flow cytometry. Total diversity estimates from one million sequenced T cells were considered lower bounds and underestimates. Observed TCR beta diversity per million T cells fell roughly linearly with age, and a significant reduction was already apparent by age around 44. Conclusive comparison of naive and antigen-experienced compartments was prevented by the profiling of bulk unsorted PBMCs. Because the CMV infection status of the donors was unknown, age-related changes in expanded clonotypes may potentially have been confounded.

Donors were about 36 systemically healthy Caucasian individuals from Russia aged roughly 6 to 90 years. About 9.6 milliliters of peripheral blood were collected from each donor into EDTA-treated Vacutainer tubes. PBMCs were isolated by Ficoll-Paque density-gradient centrifugation, with at least 7 million obtained per sample. Trizol reagent was used to extract total RNA from PBMCs, with at least 5.5 micrograms per sample. The percentages of naive CD45RAhigh/CD27high T cells were determined by flow cytometry on a PBMC aliquot from every donor. The germline V gene (reference sequence) supplies CDR1 SEHNR and CDR2 FQNEAQ. V is cut by 2 bases and J by 5 bases, and the space between the germline ends is 15 bases. Including the terminal cysteine and phenylalanine, the CDR3 comprises 15 residues. Only the CDR3 part of the read is kept: 45 bases, read in frame from the first base. Preparation of the library involved 5' RACE. The sequencer listed for this sample is Illumina HiSeq 2500. A second roughly 6 to 11 cycle PCR used a sample-barcoded 5' primer and a J-beta primer mix. Each TCR beta cDNA molecule received a unique molecular identifier from a template-switch 5' adaptor carrying 12 random nucleotides. At least 2.5 million CDR3-containing paired-end reads were obtained from each sample. The Mint cDNA synthesis kit, primed by a TRBC-specific oligonucleotide, was used to synthesize first-strand cDNA from all RNA. After uracil-DNA glycosylase treatment, a first 18-cycle PCR used universal primers M1SS and BC2_uni_R on all cDNA. Under the source paper's analysis protocol: Normalization of each sample was performed by random selection of 1 million high-quality reads, each carrying a distinct molecular identifier. Instead of being binned into consensus sequences, reads with shared molecular identifiers were discarded. MiTCR, set to a Q25 quality threshold and the strictest error-elimination algorithm, was used for CDR3 identification, clonotype clustering and error correction. A nonparametric unseen species model using Euler transformation provided a lower-bound estimate of total TCR beta diversity. TCRdb reprocessed the public reads (quality trimming at Q25 with fastp, clone calling with MiXCR) and kept in-frame beta chains. Merged by CDR3 protein, the rows form single entries marked with the most common genes and DNA. These V and J calls originate from TCRdb's pipeline instead of the authors' own analysis. This sample holds approximately 820,000 distinct CDR3 sequences; under 45% were observed only once. The ten largest clones represent roughly 19% of the sample.

The specimen sequenced was blood. The sequence joins TRBV7-9 to TRBJ1-1, with the D segment identity uncertain. This receptor was taken from a man aged 55 to 69 in good health. The CDR3 region has the sequence CASSLSVSTGTEAFF. The nucleotide sequence reads as follows: TGTGCCAGCAGCTTATCAGTTTCAACCGGGACTGAAGCTTTCTTT.